This T cell receptor beta chain came from a study of response to subunit inactivated influenza vaccine. TCRdb independently ran MiXCR on the RT-PCR reads; one entry per CDR3 protein. The sample holds hundreds of thousands of distinct CDR3 sequences, less than 20% seen once. CDR3 length equals 13 residues. Trimming stripped 4 bases from V and 6 bases from J, with 13 bases between. Germline CDR1 and CDR2: DFQATT and SNEGSKA (reference sequence). This clonotype has more than one count but fewer than ten. The target antigen is unknown. General observations from the study: The authors put forward the suggestion that each seasonal influenza vaccination may bring in only a limited number of new T cells.

The sequence derives from a man aged 45-65 years who received an inactivated influenza vaccine. This sequence joins TRBV20-1 and TRBJ1-5; TRBD1 might be the D (6 bases). This specimen was PBMCs from blood, taken 11 to 12 days after vaccination. The CDR3 loop reads CSATHPQGQPQHF. DNA of the CDR3: TGCAGTGCTACCCATCCACAGGGTCAGCCCCAGCATTTT.